This T cell receptor beta chain appears in the sequencing data of a study of CD8 T cells in Susac syndrome (dated by TCRdb to the late 2010s). Regarding the complete study: Among the sequenced Susac syndrome patients, about 6 had clinically active disease and fewer than ten were in clinical remission. At blood withdrawal, Susac syndrome patients were either therapy-naive, taking corticosteroids (in some cases with IVIg as well), or taking IVIg alone. Repertoire sequencing was used to test whether CD8+ T cell activation and differentiation in Susac syndrome was antigen driven. Overall study results and their limits: In the CD4+ T cell repertoire of Susac syndrome patients, clonal expansion was not detected. The TCR sequencing and HLA analysis was acknowledged to have included a relatively small number of individuals.

RNA was extracted using the RNeasy kit, and about 0.45 to 1 ug of the RNA was reverse transcribed with random hexamers. The immunoSEQ multiplex PCR assay, covering 54 Vbeta and 13 Jbeta segments, was used to amplify TCR beta CDR3 regions. Bias from PCR amplification was corrected by using a synthetic template baseline for primer optimization and for computational correction. Under the source paper's analysis protocol: Reads were annotated to V, D and J genes per IMGT and analyzed with immunoSEQ Analyzer, keeping only productive sequences. Clonality was computed as one minus Shannon entropy normalized by log2 of the number of productive unique sequences. For each patient and control, public and private clones were evaluated within the 100 most prevalent clones. Susac-specific clones were defined as absent from healthy and MS cohorts, 850 to 1,300 published viral clones and other ImmuneACCESS disease sequences. TCRdb reanalyzed the raw reads on its own, using fastp at Q25 for trimming and MiXCR for clone calling, and kept in-frame beta chains. Rows with one shared CDR3 protein collapse into an entry with the most common genes and DNA. TCRdb's processing, not the authors' own work, is the source of the V and J calls. The sample data list some 180,000 distinct CDR3 sequences, and roughly nine tenths of these were observed just once. Roughly 0.087% of the sample lies in the top ten.

Via the germline V gene, CDR1 is MNHEY and CDR2 SVGEGT. Spanning cysteine to phenylalanine, the CDR3 consists of 14 amino acids. The CDR3 DNA has 42 bases and is translated from base 1. V is cut by 5 bases and J by 5 bases, and the space between the germline ends is 15 bases. High-throughput TCR beta sequencing profiled peripheral blood CD8+ and CD4+ T cells from healthy donors, Susac syndrome patients and multiple sclerosis patients. Susac syndrome patients met recently defined diagnostic criteria for definite or probable disease. Bulk CD8+ and CD4+ T cells were purified by magnetic negative isolation, whereas CD8+ TEMRA cells were enriched by FACS. Blood was drawn into EDTA tubes, processed within 24 hours, and PBMCs were isolated by density gradient centrifugation. PBMCs intended for TCR sequencing were frozen in liquid nitrogen and were later thawed in a 37 degrees C water bath. The sorted or isolated CD4+, CD8+ and CD8+ TEMRA cells reached a purity of at least 90%.

Concerning this clonotype: The antigen it recognizes is unknown. Base qualities are not at hand, and no much larger clone is one base apart.

In this chain, TRBV6-2 or TRBV6-3 is recombined with TRBJ2-5; the D gene cannot be named for sure. This receptor was taken from a human donor with Susac syndrome. Sequencing was performed on CD4+ T cells from PBMCs. The nucleotides are TGTGCCAGCAGTGCGTCAGTCTCTGGCGAGACCCAGTACTTC. Its translation reads: CASSASVSGETQYF.